The 14 T cell receptor beta chains given below trace back to one sample, sequenced in a study of CD8 T cells in ankylosing spondylitis. TCRdb recomputed calls from the 5' RACE reads with MiXCR, one row per CDR3 protein. The sample includes 150,000 to 200,000 distinct CDR3 sequences, over 10% of them seen just once. Sequencing was performed on blood, either unsorted or a sorted T cell fraction (not recorded which). These receptor sequences come from a female donor with ankylosing spondylitis or in good health (not recorded which).

This clonotype was observed at least ten times. The chain links TRBV7-2 to TRBJ2-1, with D possibly matching TRBD1 (5 bases). This CDR3 region has 14 residues. Germline CDR1 reads SGHTA; CDR2 reads FQGNSA. Trimming took off 5 bases at V and 8 bases at J, with 16 bases between the two ends. The CDR3 nucleotides are TGTGCCAGCAGCCCCAGTTCGACCAGGGATGAGCAGTTCTTC. Residues: CASSPSSTRDEQFF.

This clonotype was observed many times. The V call is TRBV12-3 or TRBV12-4, the J call TRBJ1-1; 7 positions match TRBD1. CDR3 length equals 15 residues. Germline trimming cut 5 bases from V and 1 base from J; bases unmatched to any gene: 7. The chain's CDR3 is CASSPGGGWNTEAFF. DNA of the CDR3: TGTGCCAGCAGTCCGGGAGGGGGCTGGAACACTGAAGCTTTCTTT.

The table lists this clonotype with a count of one. This sequence joins TRBV2 and TRBJ2-7, with D possibly called TRBD1 or TRBD2 (5 bases each). The germline gives CDR1 SNHLY, CDR2 FYNNEI. V was trimmed by 6 bases and J by 3 bases, leaving 9 bases between them. The CDR3 length is 12 residues. The CDR3 sequence: CASRAGSYEQYF. The CDR3 bases are TGTGCCAGCAGGGCAGGGAGCTACGAGCAGTACTTC.

This clonotype turned up a few times. In nucleotides, the CDR3 is TGTGCCAGCAGCTTACCTCTTGGGCTTGAAGCTTTCTTT. This codes for CASSLPLGLEAFF. The chain combines TRBV7-2 with TRBJ1-1; D gene uncertain. V lost 2 bases, J lost 7 bases, and 11 bases lay in between. Germline V CDR1 and CDR2: SGHTA, FQGNSA. The CDR3 totals 13 residues.

The sample holds many counts of this clonotype. The chain joins TRBV12-3 or TRBV12-4 to TRBJ1-1, with 7 bases aligning to TRBD1. Unmatched junction bases numbered 8, after V lost 6 bases and J lost 10 bases. The CDR3 is made up of 12 amino acids. CDR3 region: CASRVQGRGAFF. The CDR3 DNA reads TGTGCCAGCAGAGTACAGGGGCGGGGAGCTTTCTTT.

A few counts support this clonotype. The rearrangement uses TRBV29-1 and TRBJ2-5; tentative D call: TRBD2 (6 bases). The V end lost 4 bases, the J end lost 1 base, and 10 bases lay between the germline ends. The CDR3 is made up of 13 amino acids. Germline V lookup: CDR1 SQVTM, CDR2 ANQGSEA. Here the CDR3 reads CSVARLVQETQYF. CDR3 nucleotides: TGCAGCGTTGCCCGACTAGTCCAAGAGACCCAGTACTTC.

This clonotype was recorded at least ten times. CDR3 nucleotide sequence: TGTGCCAGCAGTTTCGGGAACCGCTCCTACGAGCAGTACTTC. Encoded protein: CASSFGNRSYEQYF. The chain couples TRBV28 to TRBJ2-7, with D possibly TRBD2 on 5 matching bases. Per the germline V gene, CDR1 is MDHEN and CDR2 is SYDVKM. V lost 3 bases and J 0 bases, leaving 9 bases between the germline ends. The CDR3 extends over 14 amino acids.

On this clonotype: This likely reflects a read error, since a far larger clone is one base away. The chain combines TRBV27 with TRBJ2-5; the D is unclear. The CDR3 runs to 11 residues. Germline V CDR1 and CDR2: MNHEY, SMNVEV (reference sequence). The DNA for the CDR3 is TGTGCCAGCAGTTTCGGAGAGACCCAGTCCTTC. This encodes CASSFGETQSF.

This clonotype was seen a few times. The J gene is TRBJ1-5, the V gene TRBV27, with TRBD1 matching 9 bases. Germline lookup yields CDR1 MNHEY and CDR2 SMNVEV (reference sequence). CDR3 length equals 14 residues. V lost 6 bases and J lost 7; bases outside the gene matches: 7. CDR3 sequence: CASRTQGAGQPQHF. The CDR3 coding sequence is TGTGCCAGCAGGACACAGGGGGCAGGACAGCCCCAGCATTTT.

This clonotype was counted many times. This chain joins TRBV6-2 or TRBV6-3 and TRBJ1-2; D unresolved. V gave up 4 bases and J gave up 13 bases, with 19 bases separating them. Germline CDR1 MNHEY, CDR2 SVGEGT. This CDR3 is 13 amino acids long. In DNA, the CDR3 is TGTGCCAGCAGTTCTCCTCTGGCGGAGGCCTCCACCTTC. Its translation is CASSSPLAEASTF.

V is TRBV6-1 and J is TRBJ1-5, with a possible D match to TRBD1 (5 bases). The length of the CDR3 is 16 residues. V lost 0 bases and J 3 bases, leaving 12 bases between the germline ends. Germline V CDR1 and CDR2: MNHNS, SASEGT. The CDR3 spells CASSEAGGVNNQPQHF. The DNA for the CDR3 is TGTGCCAGCAGTGAAGCGGGGGGAGTTAACAATCAGCCCCAGCATTTT.

This clonotype appeared once. This chain links TRBV10-3 with TRBJ2-7; 10 positions agree with TRBD1. CDR1 is ENHRY, CDR2 SYGVKD, per germline. The V gene end was trimmed by 11 bases and the J gene end by 3 bases; junction bases not matched to a gene: 7. The CDR3 contains 13 residues. CDR3: CAVGQGLDYEQYF. The CDR3 nucleotides read TGTGCCGTGGGACAGGGGCTGGACTACGAGCAGTACTTC.

This clonotype was seen at least ten times. The chain couples TRBV12-5 to TRBJ2-7; 7 bases align to TRBD1. V was pared by 1 base and J by 5 bases, with 2 bases of the junction left unmatched. The CDR3 sequence is 13 residues long. Germline V gene data show CDR1 as LGHNT and CDR2 as FRNRAP. The CDR3 reads CASGLDRGNEQYF. For the CDR3, the DNA is TGTGCTAGTGGTTTGGACAGGGGAAACGAGCAGTACTTC.

This clonotype appeared many times. V gene TRBV5-6 combines with J gene TRBJ2-1; TRBD1 matches at 10 bases. The CDR3 has 17 residues. Germline V gives CDR1 SGHDT, CDR2 YYEEEE. V gave up 5 bases and J gave up 3 bases; unmatched junction bases: 11. The CDR3 bases are TGTGCCAGCAGTGCTGTTCCGGGACAGGGGTACTACAATGAGCAGTTCTTC. Protein: CASSAVPGQGYYNEQFF.